Included here is one TCR beta chain sequence, with context. This entry comes from a study of CD8 T cells in Susac syndrome. Sequencing of TCR beta, carried out with a high-throughput approach, was applied to CD8+ and CD4+ T cells from the blood. CDR3 length: 12 amino acids. The V gene's germline CDR1 is SNHLY and CDR2 FYNNEI. The ends were cut back, 2 bases at V and 2 bases at J, with 4 bases in the middle. RNA, at roughly 0.5 to 1 ug, was reverse transcribed with random hexamers. One entry per CDR3 protein, called by TCRdb with MiXCR from the immunoSEQ multiplex PCR reads. Among about 210,000 distinct CDR3 sequences listed, nearly 97% were seen once.

This TCR was sampled from a human donor with multiple sclerosis. V and J are TRBV2 and TRBJ2-7; D gene uncertain. Sequenced: CD4+ T cells from PBMCs. For the CDR3, the DNA is TGTGCCAGCAGTGAACGGGCCTACGAGCAGTACTTC. This codes for CASSERAYEQYF.